One and the same sample provided the 24 T cell receptor beta chains below, sequenced in a study of T-cell memory formation after mild COVID-19. TCRdb reprocessed the 5' RACE reads via MiXCR and lists one record per CDR3 protein. The repertoire has about 560,000 distinct CDR3 sequences, 17% of them found once; the top ten carry about 8.6%. Sequences were obtained from PBMCs or a T cell subset sorted from them (not recorded which). The receptors derive from an adult woman who had mild COVID-19 (a few samples of this study predate the infection). Cell type and time point are not known.

This clonotype has only a few counts. In DNA form, the CDR3 reads TGTGCCAGCAGCTTATATCGGTATTCTAGCAATCAGCCCCAGCATTTT. Translated, it gives CASSLYRYSSNQPQHF. V gene TRBV7-8 combines with J gene TRBJ1-5; D not certain. This CDR3 is 16 amino acids long. CDR1 is SGHVS and CDR2 is FQNEAQ in the germline V gene. Trimming removed 2 bases at V and 0 bases at J, with 11 bases between.

CDR3 bases: TGTGCCAGCAGTTACTCGGGCATAATGAACACTGAAGCTTTCTTT. Amino acids: CASSYSGIMNTEAFF. The rearrangement links TRBV6-2 or TRBV6-3 to TRBJ1-1; D unresolved. The CDR3 sequence is 15 residues long. Germline V gene sequence: CDR1 MNHEY, CDR2 SVGEGT. Trimming stripped 0 bases from V and 0 bases from J, with 8 bases between.

The chain employs TRBV7-2 and TRBJ2-1, with 8 bases that match TRBD1. CDR1 and CDR2 from the germline V gene are SGHTA and FQGNSA. Losses at the gene ends were 4 bases for V and 4 bases for J; bases not matched to a gene: 6. CDR3 size: 15 residues. The CDR3 spells CASSSDRGGYNEQFF. Here the CDR3 DNA reads TGTGCCAGCAGCTCCGACAGGGGAGGTTACAATGAGCAGTTCTTC.

CDR3 amino acids: CASSFRQGAGSTGELFF. CDR3 in DNA: TGCGCCAGCAGCTTTCGACAGGGGGCTGGGAGCACCGGGGAGCTGTTTTTT. The genes are TRBV5-1 and TRBJ2-2; 10 positions match TRBD1. The CDR3 has 17 residues. V trimming: 2 bases; J trimming: 4 bases; junction bases outside the gene matches: 8. CDR1 is SGHRS and CDR2 is YFSETQ in the germline V gene.

The chain joins TRBV24-1 to TRBJ1-1; possible D gene TRBD1, 6 bases. The CDR3 extends over 15 amino acids. CDR1 is KGHDR, CDR2 SFDVKD, per germline. V dropped 7 bases and J dropped 2 bases, with 16 bases sitting between them. CDR3: CATRSKAGTNTEAFF. CDR3 bases: TGTGCCACCAGATCGAAAGCCGGGACAAACACTGAAGCTTTCTTT.

There are many counts of this clonotype. The V call is TRBV6-2 or TRBV6-3, the J call TRBJ2-1; 12 nucleotides line up with TRBD2. The CDR3 has 18 amino acids. In germline, CDR1 is MNHEY, CDR2 SVGEGT. V lost 2 bases to trimming and J lost 8 bases; unmatched junction nucleotides: 13. The CDR3 region is CASSYPSGRASLGYEQFF. The DNA of the CDR3 is TGTGCCAGCAGTTACCCTAGCGGGAGGGCCAGTCTGGGCTATGAGCAGTTCTTC.

J is TRBJ2-7 and V is TRBV5-1; D is uncertain. CDR1 SGHRS and CDR2 YFSETQ come from the germline V gene. The CDR3 covers 15 residues. Between the trimmed V and J ends, which lost 1 base and 2 bases, there was a span of 13 bases. CDR3 amino acids: CASSLSRTRTYEQYF. CDR3 nucleotide sequence: TGCGCCAGCAGCTTGTCGCGGACGCGAACCTACGAGCAGTACTTC.

The chain links TRBV4-2 to TRBJ2-1; 14 bases align to TRBD2. Germline CDR1 is LGHNA and CDR2 is YNFKEQ. J was trimmed by 8 bases and V by 0 bases; bases with no gene match: 12. The CDR3 runs 19 residues. The CDR3 nucleotides are TGTGCCAGCAGCCAAGAATCCGATCCACAGGGACTAGCGGGAGATGAGCAGTTCTTC. Its translation is CASSQESDPQGLAGDEQFF.

This clonotype was found a few times. V and J are TRBV2 and TRBJ2-1; tentative D call: TRBD2 (5 bases). This CDR3 is built from 13 residues. Per the germline V gene, CDR1 is SNHLY and CDR2 is FYNNEI. Trimming removed 5 bases at V and 13 bases at J, with 18 bases between. CDR3 sequence: CASSKDSPRVQFF. Here the CDR3 DNA reads TGTGCCAGCAGTAAGGACTCGCCTAGGGTTCAGTTCTTC.

The chain recombines TRBV7-9 with TRBJ2-1; maybe TRBD1 (6 bases). Trimming pared 10 bases from V and 8 bases from J, leaving 21 bases between. Germline CDR1 is SEHNR and CDR2 is FQNEAQ (reference sequence). The CDR3 spans 14 residues. The CDR3 loop reads CATLPPDRRHEQFF. Here the CDR3 DNA reads TGTGCCACCCTCCCCCCGGACAGACGACATGAGCAGTTCTTC.

CDR3 sequence (DNA): TGTGCCAGCAGCTTTTACAGGGGGCACGGCACAGATACGCAGTATTTT. Translation gives CASSFYRGHGTDTQYF. The V gene is TRBV5-4, the J gene TRBJ2-3, with TRBD1 matching over 9 bases. Trimming at V came to 2 bases and at J to 1 base, leaving 5 bases not matched to a gene. Germline V lookup: CDR1 SGHNT, CDR2 YYREEE (reference sequence). This CDR3 spans 16 amino acids.

V and J are TRBV7-9 and TRBJ2-1; 8 bases agree with TRBD2. V gave up 4 bases and J gave up 4 bases; unmatched junction bases: 6. Germline CDR1 reads SEHNR; CDR2 reads FQNEAQ (reference sequence). This CDR3 has 15 amino acids. The CDR3 loop reads CASSSSGGDYNEQFF. The CDR3, as DNA: TGTGCCAGCAGCTCCTCGGGGGGGGATTACAATGAGCAGTTCTTC.

This chain joins TRBV5-1 and TRBJ2-3, with TRBD1 as a possible D gene (5 bases). V shed 4 bases and J shed 0 bases, with 15 bases lying between them. The CDR3 is 16 amino acids. Germline CDR1 SGHRS, CDR2 YFSETQ. This CDR3 is CASSHRPGSSTDTQYF. Here the CDR3 DNA reads TGCGCCAGCAGCCATAGGCCAGGGTCGAGCACAGATACGCAGTATTTT.

The gene calls are TRBV7-9 and TRBJ2-2, with 7 bases fitting TRBD1. The CDR3 has 19 residues. In germline, CDR1 is SEHNR, CDR2 FQNEAQ (reference sequence). V lost 5 bases, J lost 4 bases, and 19 bases stayed unmatched. In DNA, the CDR3 is TGTGCCAGCAGCCGACCTTGGATTCCGGGACAGACCTTCACCGGGGAGCTGTTTTTT. Protein sequence: CASSRPWIPGQTFTGELFF.

This sequence joins TRBV6-6 and TRBJ2-5; a weak D match, TRBD1 (6 bases). V was trimmed by 10 bases and J by 3 bases, leaving 21 bases between them. The CDR3 contains 15 residues. CDR1 is MNHNY and CDR2 is SVGAGI in the germline V gene (reference sequence). DNA for the CDR3: TGTGCCACCCGAAACCCGACAGGAGATAAAGAGACCCAGTACTTC. Translating it yields CATRNPTGDKETQYF.

This chain connects TRBV7-2 to TRBJ2-3, with D uncertain. Per germline, CDR1 SGHTA and CDR2 FQGNSA. CDR3 length equals 12 residues. V was clipped by 5 bases and J by 7 bases, with 10 bases between them. CDR3 in amino acids: CASSPEMNTQYF. CDR3 sequence (DNA): TGTGCCAGCAGCCCCGAGATGAATACGCAGTATTTT.

This clonotype was seen a handful of times. V and J are TRBV12-3 or TRBV12-4 and TRBJ2-1, with TRBD2 matching 11 bases. J gave up 4 bases and V 4 bases, and 9 bases lay outside the gene matches. The CDR3 extends over 17 amino acids. CDR3 loop: CASSSQLAGASYNEQFF. CDR3 DNA sequence: TGTGCCAGCAGTTCCCAACTAGCGGGAGCATCTTACAATGAGCAGTTCTTC.

The rearrangement links TRBV7-9 to TRBJ2-2; 7 nucleotides align to TRBD1. The CDR3 extends over 14 amino acids. Looked up from germline, CDR1 is SEHNR and CDR2 is FQNEAQ (reference sequence). With V trimmed by 3 bases and J by 6 bases, 4 bases remained unmatched. The CDR3 loop is CASSLTGKAGELFF. CDR3 nucleotide sequence: TGTGCCAGCAGCTTGACAGGGAAGGCCGGGGAGCTGTTTTTT.

This sequence joins TRBV20-1 and TRBJ2-1; D ambiguous. Germline V gives CDR1 DFQATT, CDR2 SNEGSKA (reference sequence). The CDR3 is 14 amino acids. The germline V and J ends were trimmed by 2 bases and 3 bases, with 11 bases remaining between them. The chain's CDR3 is CSARRMLGYNEQFF. The CDR3 region has the DNA TGCAGTGCTAGACGTATGCTGGGCTACAATGAGCAGTTCTTC.

The genes are TRBV2 and TRBJ1-6, with 7 positions matching TRBD1. The germline V gene has CDR1 SNHLY and CDR2 FYNNEI. The CDR3 length is 14 residues. V trimming: 5 bases; J trimming: 7 bases; junction bases outside the gene matches: 5. The CDR3: CASSTEQGNSPLHF. The CDR3 nucleotides are TGTGCCAGCAGTACCGAACAGGGGAATTCACCCCTCCACTTT. The variable domain in full, completed from reference TRBV2 and TRBJ1-6, reads EPEVTQTPSHQVTQMGQEVILRCVPISNHLYFYWYRQILGQKVEFLVSFYNNEISEKSEIFDDQFSVERPDGSNFTLKIRSTKLEDSAMYFCASSTEQGNSPLHFGNGTRLTVT.

This chain uses TRBV7-2 with TRBJ1-2; TRBD1 agrees at 9 bases. Germline CDR1 is SGHTA and CDR2 is FQGNSA. This CDR3 has 15 residues. Trimming removed 1 base from V and 7 bases from J; junction bases left unmatched: 7. In DNA, the CDR3 is TGTGCCAGCAGCTTAGGGGCCCGACAGGGGGGTGGCTACACCTTC. It codes for CASSLGARQGGGYTF.

There are a few counts of this clonotype. The V call is TRBV5-4, the J call TRBJ2-3; 11 bases line up with TRBD2. Germline trimming cut 4 bases from V and 3 bases from J; bases unmatched to any gene: 13. CDR1 and CDR2 from the germline V gene are SGHNT and YYREEE (reference sequence). The CDR3 sequence is 18 residues long. The CDR3 DNA follows: TGTGCCAGCAGCAACACCGGGGGACTAGCGGTAATGACAGATACGCAGTATTTT. This encodes CASSNTGGLAVMTDTQYF.

This clonotype was counted ten times or more. The chain couples TRBV30 to TRBJ2-7, with 13 nucleotides matching TRBD2. The J segment lost 3 bases and the V segment lost 7 bases, leaving 15 bases of the junction unmatched. The CDR3 loop spans 17 amino acids. CDR1 GTSNPN and CDR2 SVGIG come from the germline V gene (reference sequence). CDR3 DNA: TGTGCCTCGGAGCCGGGACTAGCGGGAAGTACGGGCTACGAGCAGTACTTC. Its protein is CASEPGLAGSTGYEQYF.

The chain has TRBV6-5 and TRBJ2-1; the match to TRBD2 covers 9 bases. Germline V gene data show CDR1 as MNHEY and CDR2 as SVGAGI. V lost 6 bases to trimming and J lost 2 bases; unmatched junction nucleotides: 5. The CDR3 length is 15 residues. The CDR3 loop is CASRHSGGTYNEQFF. For the CDR3, the DNA is TGTGCCAGCAGACATAGCGGGGGAACCTACAATGAGCAGTTCTTC.